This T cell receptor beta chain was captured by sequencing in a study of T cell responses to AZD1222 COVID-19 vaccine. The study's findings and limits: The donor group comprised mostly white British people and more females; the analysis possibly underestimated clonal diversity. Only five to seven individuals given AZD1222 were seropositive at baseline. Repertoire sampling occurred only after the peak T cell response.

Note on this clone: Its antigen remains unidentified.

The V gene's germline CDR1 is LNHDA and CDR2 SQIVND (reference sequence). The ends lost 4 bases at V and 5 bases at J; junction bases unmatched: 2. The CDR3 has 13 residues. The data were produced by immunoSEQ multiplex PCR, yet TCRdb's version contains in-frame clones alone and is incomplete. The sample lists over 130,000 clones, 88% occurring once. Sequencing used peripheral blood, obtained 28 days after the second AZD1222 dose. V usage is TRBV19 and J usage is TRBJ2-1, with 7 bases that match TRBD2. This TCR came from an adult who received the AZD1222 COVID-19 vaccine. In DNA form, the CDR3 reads TGTGCCAGTAGTACTCGGGGGGACAATGAGCAGTTCTTC. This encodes CASSTRGDNEQFF.